This record covers a single T cell receptor beta chain. Its antigen is unidentified. Treatment indicated: treatment-naive control, cytoreductive nephrectomy. Control tumor donors were several females and 10 to 12 males, median age about 50 years. Clones were read by immunoSEQ multiplex PCR, and TCRdb kept only the in-frame ones, dropping some. This sample yields about 3,700 clones, of which 76% are seen a single time; about 7.2% belongs to the top ten. The germline V and J ends were trimmed by 3 bases and 4 bases, with 5 bases remaining between them. CDR1 and CDR2 (germline): LNHDA, SQIVND (reference sequence). The CDR3 sequence is 12 residues long. This entry is derived from a study of radiation and T cells in renal cell carcinoma. Whole-study results and caveats: In nephrectomy-only tumors, top 100 clonotypes averaged approximately 40%, versus 54% irradiated.

The sequence came from a man aged 50-59 years with renal cell carcinoma. The chain joins TRBV19 to TRBJ2-3; D gene unclear. This specimen was tumor tissue, taken from a patient whose treatment was nephrectomy without radiotherapy. The CDR3 DNA follows: TGTGCCAGTAGTATCTTAGCAGATACGCAGTATTTT. Translated: CASSILADTQYF. Full variable domain (missing parts from reference TRBV19 and TRBJ2-3): DGGITQSPKYLFRKEGQNVTLSCEQNLNHDAMYWYRQDPGQGLRLIYYSQIVNDFQKGDIAEGYSVSREKKESFPLTVTSAQKNPTAFYLCASSILADTQYFGPGTRLTVL.